Included here is one T cell receptor (beta chain) sequence, with context. Its antigen is undetermined. The data were taken from a study of cytomegalovirus exposure and HLA in healthy donors. These donors counted as nominally healthy when sampled, but unrecorded immune exposures were likely. V lost 5 bases to trimming and J lost 4 bases; unmatched junction nucleotides: 13. This CDR3 is 17 amino acids long. Germline V gene data show CDR1 as SGHRS and CDR2 as YFSETQ. In the PCR, 60 Vbeta and 13 Jbeta primers were used. The assay was immunoSEQ multiplex PCR, and TCRdb's table has in-frame clones only and misses some. The data contain about 180,000 clones, 70% to 85% of them singletons. The study's findings and limits: Cytomegalovirus association was listed for about 150 TCR beta chains.

This TCR derives from a man aged 18 to 29 in good health and CMV-seronegative. The V and J genes are TRBV5-1 and TRBJ2-7; 12 positions match TRBD1. What was sequenced was PBMCs. The CDR3: CASSSFPPGQGAYEQYF. The CDR3 nucleotides are TGCGCCAGCAGTTCTTTCCCACCGGGACAGGGGGCTTACGAGCAGTACTTC.